Listed below are T cell receptor beta chains from one sample, sequenced in a study of blood T cells in healthy people across ages. TCRdb redid the calling of the 5' RACE reads with MiXCR, one entry per CDR3 protein. The sample comprises hundreds of thousands of distinct CDR3 sequences, 40% to 50% of which are singletons, and approximately 20% rests with the top ten. The sequencing input was blood. These receptors were collected from a man aged 60-69 years in good health. Both conserved end residues are trimmed from each CDR3.

j_gene,v_gene,CDR3aa
TRBJ2-5,TRBV3-1,ASSDRTATYGQY
TRBJ1-4,TRBV5-1,ASSLQIAATNEKLF
TRBJ1-4,TRBV2,TSSDRALNEKLF
TRBJ2-2,TRBV2,AIHSPDRRSNTGELF
TRBJ1-5,TRBV10-3,AISDPGNQPQH
TRBJ2-1,TRBV20-1,SASEPSYNEQF
TRBJ2-5,TRBV6-1,ASSGRQPQETQY
TRBJ2-5,TRBV6-2/TRBV6-3,ANLGRRPETQY
TRBJ1-2,TRBV5-6,ASSPGTETGYT
TRBJ2-7,TRBV6-1,ASRRYRDSQRVYEQY
TRBJ2-1,TRBV4-3,ASSQLFDRYNEQF
TRBJ2-3,TRBV12-3/TRBV12-4,ASDKLQLSTATQY
TRBJ2-5,TRBV4-3,ASSQETGNQETQY
TRBJ1-1,TRBV5-1,ASSLGTAYTEAF
TRBJ2-1,TRBV6-5,ASSPRAGGLTQF
TRBJ1-1,TRBV20-1,SARTGGRMSTEAF
TRBJ1-6,TRBV2,ASTRVSSYNSPLH
TRBJ2-1,TRBV7-3,ASSPGQGVRNEQF
TRBJ1-4,TRBV9,ASSVGAATNEKLF
TRBJ2-7,TRBV27,ASHRTGLFYEQY
TRBJ2-7,TRBV12-3/TRBV12-4,ASTEGGDSYEQY
TRBJ2-5,TRBV20-1,SAIRGLSETQY
TRBJ2-2,TRBV6-5,ASRPPGQKFTGELF
TRBJ1-6,TRBV4-3,ASSLNRAADSPLH
TRBJ2-1,TRBV6-1,ASSPSGARTKYDEQF
TRBJ2-3,TRBV7-3,ASSLTGTSGTDTQY
TRBJ2-5,TRBV24-1,ATSDGQGPGAQY
TRBJ1-1,TRBV28,ASSLMTITF
TRBJ2-1,TRBV4-1,ASSAGLAGSMETQF
-,TRBV12-3/TRBV12-4,ASSCGQFGEQY
TRBJ1-2,TRBV7-9,ASSSGGSQANYGYT
TRBJ1-6,TRBV20-1,SASKPSPGTGDSPLH
TRBJ2-3,TRBV18,ASSPPASGSTDTQY
TRBJ2-2,TRBV24-1,ATSDQNSAGELF
TRBJ2-3,TRBV7-9,ASSSAGAGDTDTQY
TRBJ2-4,TRBV6-4,ASNFRKQY
TRBJ1-6,TRBV7-2,ASSSFDSPLH
TRBJ2-6,TRBV28,ASSFNLGQLSGANVPT
TRBJ1-1,TRBV11-2,ASSFNSGGANTEAF
TRBJ2-7,TRBV6-1,AMKTGTGYEQY
TRBJ1-2,TRBV4-3,ASSHPGQNLYGYT
TRBJ2-5,TRBV20-1,SARQGQETQY
TRBJ2-3,TRBV5-1,ASTLSGQRDTQY
TRBJ2-3,TRBV29-1,SVEPGITDTQY
TRBJ1-1,TRBV20-1,SAEQGNSEAF
TRBJ2-2,TRBV20-1,SARVGTLTGELF
TRBJ1-2,TRBV5-1,ASSLDYHGYT
TRBJ2-2,TRBV7-2,ASSLVEQGRGELF
TRBJ1-6,TRBV20-1,SAQSGQGKSLYSPLH
TRBJ2-1,TRBV25-1,ASSEYTGTLGSYNEQF
TRBJ2-3,TRBV6-5,ASSYTTSSTDTQY
TRBJ1-5,TRBV6-5,ASSKRGNQPQH
TRBJ2-3,TRBV7-2,ASSLAPTSTDTQY
TRBJ1-2,TRBV27,ASSEGVGDYT
TRBJ1-2,TRBV7-2,ASSSSGGLGYT